This TCR beta chain appears in the sequencing data of a study of T cell repertoires in cytomegalovirus infection. TCRdb itself ran the reads through MiXCR, one entry per CDR3 protein. The sample consists of about 740,000 distinct CDR3 sequences, 35% to 40% of them appearing once. The CDR3 consists of 15 residues. V was clipped by 4 bases and J by 4 bases, with 17 bases between them. Germline V gene data show CDR1 as SGHRS and CDR2 as YFSETQ. The sample consisted of PBMCs. The chain couples TRBV5-1 to TRBJ1-2; TRBD1 might be the D (6 bases). This clonotype was obtained from a human donor in good health (CMV status not recorded). Some clones in this sample may be carry-over from other donors' samples. The CDR3 DNA sequence: TGCGCCAGCAGCCCTACTCGCGACAGGCCCTATGGCTACACCTTC. It is translated as CASSPTRDRPYGYTF.